This T cell receptor (beta chain) was recorded in a study of low-dose radiotherapy and immunotherapy resistance in tumors. Study summary: Each fraction for Cohort 1 was 0.5 Gy, given every 2 weeks, and the total came to 6.5 Gy. Every two weeks patients got nivolumab 240 mg flat dose, plus ipilimumab 1 mg/kg every six weeks, intravenously. One day prior to radiation and immunotherapy, intravenous cyclophosphamide at 200 mg/m2 was given, repeated every two weeks.

Primers used for first-strand cDNA, a TRAV- and TRBV-specific set, covered both alpha and beta chains. With a constant-region primer and a V-primer adapter, TCRs were subjected to approximately 18 PCR cycles of amplification. TCRdb reanalysed the reads using MiXCR and keeps one entry per CDR3 protein. Counted here are about 11,000 distinct CDR3 sequences, 51% occurring once; the ten biggest clones make up approximately 8.8%. Each donor was administered nivolumab, ipilimumab, aspirin, low-dose cyclophosphamide and low-dose radiotherapy. The sequence came from a human donor with advanced metastatic prostate, ovarian, gallbladder or colorectal cancer (not recorded which). This table probably holds off-target reads from a library built for another chain.

The CDR3 loop is CASSPTGNTEAFF. The CDR3 nucleotides read TGTGCCAGCAGTCCAACAGGGAACACTGAAGCTTTCTTT. The genes are TRBV12-3 or TRBV12-4 and TRBJ1-1; D is perhaps TRBD1 (5 bases). V lost 5 bases to trimming and J lost 1 base, with 8 bases between them. The CDR3 extends over 13 amino acids.